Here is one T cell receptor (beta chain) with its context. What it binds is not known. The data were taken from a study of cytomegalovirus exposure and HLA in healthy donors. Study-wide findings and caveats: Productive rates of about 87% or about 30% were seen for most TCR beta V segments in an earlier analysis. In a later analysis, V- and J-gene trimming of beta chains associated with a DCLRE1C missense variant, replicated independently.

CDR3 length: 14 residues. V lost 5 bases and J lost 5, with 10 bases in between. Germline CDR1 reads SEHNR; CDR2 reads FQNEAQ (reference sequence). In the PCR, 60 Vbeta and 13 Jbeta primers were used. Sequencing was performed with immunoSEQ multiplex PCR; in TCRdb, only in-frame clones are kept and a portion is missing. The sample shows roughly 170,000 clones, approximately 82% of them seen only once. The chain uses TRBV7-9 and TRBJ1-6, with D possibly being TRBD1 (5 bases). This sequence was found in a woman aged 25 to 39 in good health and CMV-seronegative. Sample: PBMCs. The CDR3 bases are TGTGCCAGCAGCGCGACAGTAGATAATTCACCCCTCCACTTT. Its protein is CASSATVDNSPLHF.